These 14 T cell receptor beta chains were all obtained from the same sample, sequenced in a study of control samples from healthy donors and cancer patients. Sequencing was performed with immunoSEQ multiplex PCR; in TCRdb, only in-frame clones are kept and a portion is missing. This table has a few hundred thousand clones, 75% to 95% appearing once. The sample taken for sequencing was PBMCs. These TCRs come from a man in his forties with head and neck cancer.

In its sample, this clone was seen once. The CDR3 DNA is TGTGCCAGTAGGGACAGGGCGGCAGATACGCAGTATTTT. It encodes CASRDRAADTQYF. V usage is TRBV19 and J usage is TRBJ2-3; 8 bases agree with TRBD1. The V segment lost 6 bases and the J segment 4 bases; nucleotides outside the gene matches: 3. The germline gives CDR1 LNHDA, CDR2 SQIVND (reference sequence). This CDR3 region has 13 residues.

The rearrangement links TRBV18 to TRBJ1-6, with 9 nucleotides matching TRBD1. This CDR3 spans 15 amino acids. The germline CDR1 and CDR2 sequences are KGHSH and LQKENI. V lost 3 bases, J lost 8 bases, and 5 bases stayed unmatched. Written as DNA, the CDR3 is TGTGCCAGCTCACCCGCCGGGACAGGGTATTCACCCCTCCACTTT. Encoded protein: CASSPAGTGYSPLHF.

J is TRBJ1-1 and V is TRBV28, with 8 positions matching TRBD1. The CDR3 runs 16 residues. J lost 3 bases, V lost 7 bases, and 13 bases had no gene match. Per germline, CDR1 MDHEN and CDR2 SYDVKM. The CDR3 reads CASITNPGTGHTEAFF. The DNA for the CDR3 is TGTGCCAGCATCACCAATCCCGGGACAGGACACACTGAAGCTTTCTTT. The variable domain in full, completed from reference TRBV28 and TRBJ1-1, reads DVKVTQSSRYLVKRTGEKVFLECVQDMDHENMFWYRQDPGLGLRLIYFSYDVKMKEKGDIPEGYSVSREKKERFSLILESASTNQTSMYLCASITNPGTGHTEAFFGQGTRLTVV.

The chain combines TRBV30 with TRBJ1-6; no clear D gene. CDR1 and CDR2 from the germline V gene are GTSNPN and SVGIG (reference sequence). CDR3 length: 14 residues. V shed 3 bases and J shed 9 bases, with 15 bases lying between them. The CDR3, as DNA: TGTGCCTGGAGCCCGGGAGGTAGAGGTTCACCCCTCCACTTT. Amino acid sequence: CAWSPGGRGSPLHF.

V gene TRBV9 combines with J gene TRBJ1-2; maybe TRBD1 (6 bases). Per the germline V gene, CDR1 is SGDLS and CDR2 is YYNGEE. V was cut by 3 bases and J by 9 bases, with 33 bases left in between. This CDR3 region has 19 residues. The CDR3 sequence is CASSDRGQSGRGPLWRYTF. CDR3 sequence (DNA): TGTGCCAGCAGCGACCGCGGACAGTCAGGACGGGGGCCGCTATGGCGCTACACCTTC.

The chain combines TRBV5-3 with TRBJ1-1; 7 bases align to TRBD1. TRBV5-3 has ORF status, its function being uncertain. This CDR3 spans 15 amino acids. Losses at the gene ends were 4 bases for V and 0 bases for J; bases not matched to a gene: 6. CDR3 sequence (DNA): TGTGCCAGAAGCAACCGGGACAGCATGAACACTGAAGCTTTCTTT. Residues: CARSNRDSMNTEAFF.

The count of this clone is one. The genes are TRBV7-2 and TRBJ1-1; no definite D call. CDR3 size: 16 residues. In germline, CDR1 is SGHTA, CDR2 FQGNSA. Trimming cost V 2 bases and J 4 bases, with 17 bases left between them. CDR3 DNA: TGTGCCAGCAGCTTACCCCTGACCGCGTATCTCACTGAAGCTTTCTTT. Amino acid sequence: CASSLPLTAYLTEAFF.

V and J are TRBV7-9 and TRBJ1-2; D unclear. Germline CDR1 and CDR2: SEHNR and FQNEAQ (reference sequence). V was clipped by 7 bases and J by 0 bases, with 12 bases between them. The CDR3 length is 14 residues. The CDR3 sequence is CASTKTAANYGYTF. The DNA of the CDR3 is TGTGCCAGCACCAAGACGGCAGCTAACTATGGCTACACCTTC.

The sample holds a few counts of this clone. CDR3 DNA: TGTGCCAGCAGTAGAGGGAAGGACACTGAAGCTTTCTTT. This sequence encodes CASSRGKDTEAFF. V gene TRBV6-5 combines with J gene TRBJ1-1; D is ambiguous. The CDR3 has 13 amino acids. CDR1 is MNHEY and CDR2 is SVGAGI in the germline V gene. V was shortened by 5 bases and J by 3 bases, with 10 bases between the two germline ends.

The V call is TRBV19, the J call TRBJ2-2; D is ambiguous. From germline, CDR1 is LNHDA and CDR2 SQIVND (reference sequence). V lost 0 bases and J 5 bases, leaving 4 bases between the germline ends. CDR3 length: 13 residues. The CDR3 nucleotides read TGTGCCAGTAGTATAGACCCTACCGGGGAGCTGTTTTTT. Translated: CASSIDPTGELFF.

This clone showed up just once. The chain carries TRBV9 and TRBJ1-2; D is ambiguous. Germline V gives CDR1 SGDLS, CDR2 YYNGEE. This CDR3 has 13 residues. The germline V and J ends were trimmed by 3 bases and 7 bases, with 13 bases remaining between them. Here the CDR3 DNA reads TGTGCCAGCAGCGCTACGATATGGGGTGGCTACACCTTC. This encodes CASSATIWGGYTF. Variable domain in full (rest from reference TRBV9 and TRBJ1-2): DSGVTQTPKHLITATGQRVTLRCSPRSGDLSVYWYQQSLDQGLQFLIQYYNGEERAKGNILERFSAQQFPDLHSELNLSSLELGDSALYFCASSATIWGGYTFGSGTRLTVV.

The V and J genes are TRBV5-8 and TRBJ1-5, with D unclear. V lost 2 bases to trimming and J lost 7 bases, with 7 bases between them. Germline V gene data show CDR1 as SGHTS and CDR2 as YDEGEE. This CDR3 has 12 residues. The CDR3 is CASSLSFQPQHF. Here the CDR3 DNA reads TGTGCCAGCAGCTTATCTTTCCAGCCCCAGCATTTT.

The gene calls are TRBV19 and TRBJ1-5; a weak D match, TRBD1 (6 bases). The CDR3 runs to 16 residues. Germline CDR1 reads LNHDA; CDR2 reads SQIVND (reference sequence). V gave up 7 bases and J gave up 6 bases, with 22 bases separating them. Written as DNA, the CDR3 is TGTGCCAGTACCCTTGACATAGGACAGATGGGTCAGCCCCAGCATTTT. Translated: CASTLDIGQMGQPQHF.

This clone has a single count. The chain carries TRBV4-1 and TRBJ2-7; 7 bases align to TRBD1. Germline V gene sequence: CDR1 MGHRA, CDR2 YSYEKL. The CDR3 length is 15 residues. V was pared by 0 bases and J by 2 bases, with 4 bases of the junction left unmatched. CDR3 in DNA: TGCGCCAGCAGCCAAGAGGGACAGACACCCTACGAGCAGTACTTC. It specifies CASSQEGQTPYEQYF.